The 13 T cell receptor beta chains listed next were all sequenced from one sample in a study of blood T cell repertoires in COVID-19. The assay was immunoSEQ multiplex PCR, and TCRdb's table has in-frame clones only and misses some. The sample consists of roughly 190,000 clones, around nine tenths of them appearing once. What was sequenced was PBMCs or T cells enriched from blood (not recorded which). Receptors originate from a woman aged 18-29 years who had recovered from COVID-19.

V gene TRBV27 combines with J gene TRBJ2-7, with TRBD2 identical over 13 bases. Germline V CDR1 and CDR2: MNHEY, SMNVEV (reference sequence). The CDR3 has 15 amino acids. V shed 6 bases, J shed 7 bases, and the junction held 9 bases outside the gene matches. CDR3 amino acids: CASSRTSGGLGEQYF. The CDR3 coding sequence is TGTGCCAGCAGCAGGACTAGCGGGGGCTTGGGGGAGCAGTACTTC.

The chain couples TRBV6-5 to TRBJ2-2; D possibly corresponds to TRBD2 (6 bases). The CDR3 is 14 residues long. V was shortened by 6 bases and J by 5 bases, with 13 bases between the two germline ends. Germline values: CDR1 MNHEY, CDR2 SVGAGI. CDR3 sequence: CASSPIGGTGELFF. CDR3 coding DNA: TGTGCCAGCAGCCCGATCGGGGGTACCGGGGAGCTGTTTTTT.

V is TRBV6-2 or TRBV6-3 and J is TRBJ2-1; possibly TRBD1 for D (6 bases). The CDR3 loop spans 12 amino acids. The germline gives CDR1 MNHEY, CDR2 SVGEGT. V lost 2 bases and J lost 8, with 7 bases in between. The CDR3 loop is CASSYEGDEQFF. CDR3 coding DNA: TGTGCCAGCAGTTACGAGGGGGATGAGCAGTTCTTC.

The chain links TRBV6-5 to TRBJ1-5, with 8 bases fitting TRBD1. Germline-derived CDR1 and CDR2 are MNHEY and SVGAGI. Unmatched junction bases numbered 5, after V lost 4 bases and J lost 6 bases. The CDR3 sequence is 14 residues long. In DNA, the CDR3 is TGTGCCAGCAGTTCCGACAGGGGTCGTCAGCCCCAGCATTTT. Translated: CASSSDRGRQPQHF.

The V and J genes are TRBV7-8 and TRBJ2-1, with 7 bases identical to TRBD2. This CDR3 spans 15 amino acids. The V gene end was trimmed by 5 bases and the J gene end by 9 bases; junction bases not matched to a gene: 13. Germline CDR1 and CDR2: SGHVS and FQNEAQ. For the CDR3, the DNA is TGTGCCAGCAGCACCTCCGAGACTAGCATGACTGAGCAGTTCTTC. The encoded protein is CASSTSETSMTEQFF.

The CDR3 reads CASSLSGEARGYTF. In nucleotides, the CDR3 is TGTGCCAGCAGTTTATCAGGGGAAGCCCGTGGCTACACCTTC. The chain has TRBV28 and TRBJ1-2, with a possible D match to TRBD1 (6 bases). V was clipped by 1 base and J by 7 bases, with 13 bases between them. The CDR3 spans 14 residues. The germline gives CDR1 MDHEN, CDR2 SYDVKM.

This clone appeared a single time. This chain links TRBV27 with TRBJ2-1; 12 nucleotides match TRBD2. The germline gives CDR1 MNHEY, CDR2 SMNVEV (reference sequence). The CDR3 consists of 17 residues. Trimming removed 6 bases from V and 3 bases from J; junction bases left unmatched: 9. DNA of the CDR3: TGTGCCAGCAGCTACCCTAGCGGGAGGGTAAACTACAATGAGCAGTTCTTC. This gives the protein CASSYPSGRVNYNEQFF.

The chain carries TRBV25-1 and TRBJ1-2, with D possibly matching TRBD1 (5 bases). The CDR3 consists of 14 residues. CDR1 is MGHDK, CDR2 SYGVNS, per germline. Trimming cost V 5 bases and J 2 bases, with 12 bases left between them. The CDR3 spells CASSQPGLNYGYTF. The CDR3 DNA sequence: TGTGCCAGCAGTCAGCCGGGACTGAACTATGGCTACACCTTC.

This chain uses TRBV2 with TRBJ2-7, with 8 bases identical to TRBD2. CDR1 is SNHLY and CDR2 is FYNNEI in the germline V gene. V was clipped by 4 bases and J by 2 bases; unmatched bases: 7. The CDR3 is 15 amino acids. CDR3 bases: TGTGCCAGCAGTGGGGGGACTAGATCTGCCTACGAGCAGTACTTC. Translation: CASSGGTRSAYEQYF.

The chain is built from TRBV14 and TRBJ2-1; the match to TRBD2 covers 7 bases. There are 14 residues in the CDR3. The V segment lost 4 bases and the J segment 5 bases; nucleotides outside the gene matches: 5. Germline V CDR1 and CDR2: SGHDN, FVKESK. CDR3 sequence reads: CASSPGLVHNEQFF. CDR3 nucleotide sequence: TGTGCCAGCAGCCCAGGACTAGTTCACAATGAGCAGTTCTTC.

The V and J genes are TRBV3-1 (or the pseudogene TRBV3-2) and TRBJ2-7; 10 nucleotides align to TRBD1. CDR1 and CDR2 (germline): LGHDT, YNNKEL (reference sequence). This CDR3 contains 14 residues. The ends lost 4 bases at V and 3 bases at J; junction bases unmatched: 3. CDR3 region: CASSPGTGDYEQYF. Here the CDR3 DNA reads TGTGCCAGCAGCCCCGGGACAGGGGACTACGAGCAGTACTTC.

The rearrangement links TRBV9 to TRBJ2-7; D is ambiguous. The CDR3 consists of 15 residues. Germline V gene sequence: CDR1 SGDLS, CDR2 YYNGEE. With 0 bases removed from V and 0 bases from J, the gap between germline ends came to 10 bases. The CDR3 DNA is TGTGCCAGCAGCGTAGGAGGCAGAAGCTCCTACGAGCAGTACTTC. Translation gives CASSVGGRSSYEQYF.

The chain joins TRBV27 to TRBJ1-2, with TRBD1 matching over 12 bases. V shed 4 bases, J shed 8 bases, and the junction held 11 bases outside the gene matches. The CDR3 runs 16 residues. The germline gives CDR1 MNHEY, CDR2 SMNVEV (reference sequence). The CDR3 bases are TGTGCCAGCAGTTCCTCCTTGGGACAGGGGGCTAAGGGCTACACCTTC. Amino acids: CASSSSLGQGAKGYTF.